What follows are 16 T cell receptor beta chains derived from one specimen sequenced in a study of cytomegalovirus exposure and HLA in healthy donors (dated by TCRdb to about 2017). To prepare the library, the immunoSEQ multiplex PCR assay was applied. For the multiplex PCR, a mixture combining 60 forward primers for TCR Vbeta segments and 13 reverse primers for TCR Jbeta segments was used. TCRdb mirrors the immuneACCESS table, restricted to in-frame sequences. Some clones are absent from its copies; in checked studies, under half trace to an unresolved V gene, and the reason for the others is unknown. The sample table includes 150,000 to 250,000 clones. 0.74% of the sample is taken by the ten largest. Sequencing was carried out using PBMCs. The source is a boy younger than 18 in good health and CMV-seronegative.

CDR3 residues: CASSQQGQGVNEQYF. CDR3 nucleotide sequence: TGCGCCAGCAGTCAACAGGGACAGGGGGTAAACGAGCAGTACTTC. The chain joins TRBV10-2 to TRBJ2-7; TRBD1 matches at 11 bases. Germline trimming cut 5 bases from V and 5 bases from J; bases unmatched to any gene: 8. CDR1 is WSHSY and CDR2 is SAAADI in the germline V gene. This CDR3 has 15 amino acids.

The gene calls are TRBV7-6 and TRBJ1-2; D not certain. CDR1 SGHVS and CDR2 FNYEAQ come from the germline V gene. The CDR3 has 13 residues. With 10 bases removed from V and 0 bases from J, the gap between germline ends came to 12 bases. The CDR3: CATQLRTNYGYTF. CDR3 DNA sequence: TGTGCCACCCAACTCAGGACTAACTATGGCTACACCTTC.

The J gene is TRBJ2-5, the V gene TRBV9; TRBD2 is a possible D gene (7 bases). The length of the CDR3 is 13 residues. Germline loops: CDR1 SGDLS, CDR2 YYNGEE. Trimming pared 2 bases from V and 7 bases from J, leaving 12 bases between. The CDR3: CASSVGGRGTQYF. In DNA form, the CDR3 reads TGTGCCAGCAGCGTGGGGGGGCGAGGGACCCAGTACTTC.

This rearrangement joins TRBV2 to TRBJ1-1; D is unclear. The ends were cut back, 7 bases at V and 10 bases at J, with 16 bases in the middle. Germline values: CDR1 SNHLY, CDR2 FYNNEI. The length of the CDR3 is 12 residues. The CDR3 here is CASNLDPRGAFF. The CDR3 DNA is TGTGCCAGCAACCTAGACCCCCGGGGAGCTTTCTTT.

This CDR3 is CASSEYRTQGSNQPQHF. The CDR3 coding sequence is TGTGCCAGCAGTGAATATAGGACCCAGGGAAGCAATCAGCCCCAGCATTTT. J is TRBJ1-5 and V is TRBV6-1; maybe TRBD1 (5 bases). CDR1 MNHNS and CDR2 SASEGT come from the germline V gene. V shed 2 bases and J shed 1 base, with 15 bases lying between them. This CDR3 region has 17 residues.

The chain couples TRBV5-5 to TRBJ1-4, with D unresolved. Germline loops: CDR1 SGHKS, CDR2 YYEKEE (reference sequence). This CDR3 has 16 amino acids. V lost 4 bases and J lost 3, with 16 bases in between. The CDR3 is CASSPTSTQANEKLFF. The CDR3 nucleotides read TGTGCCAGCAGCCCAACTTCGACGCAGGCTAATGAAAAACTGTTTTTT.

The rearrangement uses TRBV11-3 and TRBJ2-7; 12 positions match TRBD1. This CDR3 contains 14 residues. Per germline, CDR1 SGHNT and CDR2 YENEEA. V shed 3 bases, J shed 7 bases, and the junction held 4 bases outside the gene matches. Here the CDR3 DNA reads TGTGCCAGCAGCTTGGGACAGGGGGCTAAGGAGCAGTACTTC. Translated: CASSLGQGAKEQYF. The full variable domain, in which reference TRBV11-3 and TRBJ2-7 provide the parts outside the CDR3, is EAGVVQSPRYKIIEKKQPVAFWCNPISGHNTLYWYLQNLGQGPELLIRYENEEAVDDSQLPKDRFSAERLKGVDSTLKIQPAELGDSAVYLCASSLGQGAKEQYFGPGTRLTVT.

The chain has TRBV6-5 and TRBJ1-2, with D perhaps matching TRBD1 (5 bases). CDR1 and CDR2 from the germline V gene are MNHEY and SVGAGI. The CDR3 loop spans 13 amino acids. V was cut by 5 bases and J by 3 bases, with 10 bases left in between. CDR3 coding DNA: TGTGCCAGCAGTGAAGGGGCGCACTATGGCTACACCTTC. This encodes CASSEGAHYGYTF.

V usage is TRBV27 and J usage is TRBJ2-2, with D unresolved. Germline values: CDR1 MNHEY, CDR2 SMNVEV (reference sequence). V was cut by 5 bases and J by 6 bases, with 16 bases left in between. This CDR3 has 15 amino acids. CDR3 amino acids: CASSQSPLIAGELFF. CDR3 sequence (DNA): TGTGCCAGCAGTCAAAGCCCGTTGATCGCCGGGGAGCTGTTTTTT.

The chain links TRBV9 to TRBJ2-2; 8 bases match TRBD1. The CDR3 is 16 residues long. CDR1 SGDLS and CDR2 YYNGEE come from the germline V gene. V gave up 0 bases and J gave up 5 bases; unmatched junction bases: 6. The CDR3 spells CASSVVPQGATGELFF. The CDR3 region has the DNA TGTGCCAGCAGCGTAGTCCCCCAGGGGGCTACCGGGGAGCTGTTTTTT.

V usage is TRBV19 and J usage is TRBJ1-4; TRBD1 matches 9 bases. The V segment lost 8 bases and the J segment 6 bases; nucleotides outside the gene matches: 4. Germline loops: CDR1 LNHDA, CDR2 SQIVND (reference sequence). The length of the CDR3 is 13 residues. The CDR3 loop is CASSTGGDEKLFF. The CDR3 coding sequence is TGTGCCAGTTCGACAGGGGGAGATGAAAAACTGTTTTTT. Filled out from reference TRBV19 and TRBJ1-4, the complete variable domain reads DGGITQSPKYLFRKEGQNVTLSCEQNLNHDAMYWYRQDPGQGLRLIYYSQIVNDFQKGDIAEGYSVSREKKESFPLTVTSAQKNPTAFYLCASSTGGDEKLFFGSGTQLSVL.

The chain carries TRBV11-3 and TRBJ1-1; 8 bases are a match to TRBD1. The trim removed 1 base at V and 4 bases at J, leaving 5 bases unmatched. In germline, CDR1 is SGHNT, CDR2 YENEEA. This CDR3 comprises 15 residues. The CDR3 DNA follows: TGTGCCAGCAGCTTAGGTCCAGGGGGCGGCACTGAAGCTTTCTTT. Its translation is CASSLGPGGGTEAFF.

The gene calls are TRBV30 and TRBJ2-7, with 10 bases matching TRBD2. J lost 2 bases, V lost 2 bases, and 12 bases had no gene match. The germline gives CDR1 GTSNPN, CDR2 SVGIG (reference sequence). The CDR3 covers 17 residues. CDR3 in amino acids: CAWSPAGLAANPYEQYF. In nucleotides, the CDR3 is TGTGCCTGGAGTCCCGCCGGACTAGCGGCGAATCCCTACGAGCAGTACTTC.

The rearrangement uses TRBV7-9 and TRBJ1-6, with D perhaps TRBD1 (5 bases). Trimming stripped 4 bases from V and 6 bases from J, with 16 bases between. CDR1 and CDR2 from the germline V gene are SEHNR and FQNEAQ (reference sequence). This CDR3 has 16 residues. For the CDR3, the DNA is TGTGCCAGCAGCTCACAGGAGACCCTCGTTAATTCACCCCTCCACTTT. Translating it yields CASSSQETLVNSPLHF. Based on the CDR3 plus reference TRBV7-9 and TRBJ1-6, the full variable domain is DTGVSQNPRHKITKRGQNVTFRCDPISEHNRLYWYRQTLGQGPEFLTYFQNEAQLEKSRLLSDRFSAERPKGSFSTLEIQRTEQGDSAMYLCASSSQETLVNSPLHFGNGTRLTVT.

The chain recombines TRBV11-1 with TRBJ2-3; a possible D gene is TRBD1 (6 bases). Trimming took off 1 base at V and 1 base at J, with 18 bases between the two ends. Germline V gives CDR1 SGHAT, CDR2 FQDESV (reference sequence). The CDR3 consists of 18 residues. CDR3 DNA sequence: TGTGCCAGCAGCTTAGGATACAGGGAGAGGCTCGGCACAGATACGCAGTATTTT. Protein product: CASSLGYRERLGTDTQYF.

The chain employs TRBV5-1 and TRBJ1-5; possible D gene TRBD1, 6 bases. The CDR3 is made up of 13 amino acids. The germline gives CDR1 SGHRS, CDR2 YFSETQ. Trimming shortened V by 4 bases and J by 9 bases, and 14 bases separated the two germline ends. Written as DNA, the CDR3 is TGCGCCAGCAGCCTCACAGGGCCCAGGCCCCAGCATTTT. Its translation: CASSLTGPRPQHF.